This T cell receptor (beta chain) was captured by sequencing in a study of T cell clonotyping in hematopoietic cell transplantation. In the study overall: Pretransplant recipient samples were taken after cytoreduction.

The time point is: recipient sample about 28 days before transplant, after cytoreduction. CDR3 length: 16 residues. Germline CDR1 is SGHRS and CDR2 is YFSETQ. V lost 1 base and J 5 bases, leaving 17 bases between the germline ends. Study-wide findings and caveats: At the given depth, recipient repertoires were over 95% de novo clonotypes. Pathologically expanded recipient clonotypes increased progressively from day 30 to day 180 as diversity fell. Cells were unsorted, so CD4 and CD8 contributions were not separated.

Profiling relied on immunoSEQ multiplex PCR, and the TCRdb table lists in-frame clones only, not all of them. The sample has about 9,000 clones, more than 60% seen once. With respect to this clone: The antigen is unknown.

The receptor's source is a man between 60 and 75 years old with acute myeloid leukemia. Some clones in this sample may be carry-over from other donors' samples. The genes are TRBV5-1 and TRBJ2-3; D is possibly TRBD1 (6 bases). The source material was peripheral blood mononuclear cells, sampled before stem cell transplant. The CDR3 DNA sequence: TGCGCCAGCAGCTTGATAGGGGGTATTGAGGTAGATACGCAGTATTTT. As protein: CASSLIGGIEVDTQYF.